A selection of T cell receptor beta chains follows, all from one sample in a study of blood T cell repertoires in COVID-19. Method: immunoSEQ multiplex PCR; TCRdb's copy keeps in-frame clones and lacks some. This table has fewer than 150,000 clones, roughly 90% appearing once. Sequencing was performed on peripheral blood. The source is a man aged 45-60 years with active or convalescent COVID-19. Each CDR3 is given without its conserved first and last residue. The D gene is left open where the match is weak.

v_call d_call cdr3_aa
TRBV29-1 TRBD1 SVAGQGGSYEQY
TRBV3-1/TRBV3-2 . ASSLYTDTQY
TRBV5-1 TRBD2 ASSARPSGWERRNTGELF
TRBV18 TRBD1 ASSPGQGANTEAF
TRBV2 TRBD2 ASSSGSTGELF
TRBV19 TRBD1 ASSITGALGGYT
TRBV2 . ASSEAGSTGELF
TRBV2 . ASSVGRGPKNIQY
TRBV7-6 TRBD2 ASSLGAGAWNEQF
TRBV11-2 . ASSSGLEYNEQF
TRBV3-1/TRBV3-2 TRBD2 ASSQEGLAGRYEQF
TRBV7-6 TRBD2 ASSLGAGLAGGYNEQF
TRBV28 TRBD2 ASSLVAGSYEQY
TRBV18 TRBD1 ASSPPTGGGEQY
TRBV7-2 . ASSLGGKGRTEAF
TRBV2 . ASAVAAVGTEAF
TRBV9 . ASSPGQPGDTIY
TRBV18 TRBD2 ASSKTSGRITDTQY
TRBV10-1 TRBD1 ASSRDRSYGYT
TRBV28 TRBD2 ASSRPPLAGDTGELF
TRBV28 . ASSLVSGGQNTQY
TRBV6-5 . ASSYSVLYTDTQY
TRBV5-6 . ASSLDRVNEQF
TRBV4-2 TRBD2 ASSQDGAGGSTDTQY
TRBV27 . ASSDGGAKNIQY
TRBV28 TRBD1 ASSGQGLPNYGYT
TRBV30 . AWGRGQGGNTEAF
TRBV2 . ASSEKLTGELF
TRBV7-2 TRBD2 ASSSGTSGYNEQF
TRBV27 TRBD1 ASSLSTGGASGELF
TRBV6-2/TRBV6-3 . ASSWAGPYGYT
TRBV14 TRBD1 ASSQDQQGLRNSPLH
TRBV28 TRBD2 ASRSGGVGTQY
TRBV5-4 TRBD1 ASSLQYRGGNGYT
TRBV30 . AWSWRELETQY
TRBV7-9 TRBD1 ASIEQGVEETQY
TRBV6-2/TRBV6-3 TRBD2 ASSYPIAGDPDTQY
TRBV6-6 . ASSLGAGPYQPQH
TRBV18 . ASSPGEKNTIY
TRBV5-6 . ASSPTGFRSGNTIY
TRBV10-3 TRBD2 AISPGTTLQETQY
TRBV27 TRBD2 ASSTTSGRPREQF
TRBV2 . ATGRSGYT
TRBV10-3 TRBD1 AIRNDSGTGILWTYEQY
TRBV28 . MTAEDLTNQPQH
TRBV27 TRBD2 ASSPGLAGWKQF
TRBV3-1/TRBV3-2 . ASSHLDSQETQY
TRBV7-2 TRBD1 ASSPDRLGNQPQH
TRBV13 . ASSLGEDYGYT
TRBV19 . ASSIRKGYNQPQH
TRBV6-5 . ASKEDRRHGETQY
TRBV6-1 . ASYSGLYQETQY
TRBV25-1 TRBD1 ASSESQQGKFFGNTIY
TRBV3-1/TRBV3-2 TRBD1 ASSQALQGADQPQH
TRBV4-2 TRBD1 ASSQDWTGGKEKLF
TRBV7-9 TRBD1 ASSFFTQGLEPF
TRBV4-1 TRBD2 ASSQARLAINTGELF
TRBV19 TRBD1 ASSRQGGNQPQH
TRBV2 TRBD2 ASKVSGTETGELF